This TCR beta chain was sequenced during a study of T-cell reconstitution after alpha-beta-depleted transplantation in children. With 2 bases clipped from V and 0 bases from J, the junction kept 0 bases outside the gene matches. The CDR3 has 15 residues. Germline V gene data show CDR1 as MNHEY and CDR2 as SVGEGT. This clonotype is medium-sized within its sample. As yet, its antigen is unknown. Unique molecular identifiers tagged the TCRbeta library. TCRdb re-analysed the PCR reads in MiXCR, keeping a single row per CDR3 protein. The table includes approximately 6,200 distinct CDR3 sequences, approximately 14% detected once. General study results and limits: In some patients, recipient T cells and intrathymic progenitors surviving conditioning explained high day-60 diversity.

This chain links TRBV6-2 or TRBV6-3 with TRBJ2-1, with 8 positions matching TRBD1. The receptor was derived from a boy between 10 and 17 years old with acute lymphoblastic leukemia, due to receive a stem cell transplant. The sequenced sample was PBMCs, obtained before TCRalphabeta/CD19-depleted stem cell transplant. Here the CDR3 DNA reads TGTGCCAGCAGTTACGGACAGGGCTCCTACAATGAGCAGTTCTTC. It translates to CASSYGQGSYNEQFF.